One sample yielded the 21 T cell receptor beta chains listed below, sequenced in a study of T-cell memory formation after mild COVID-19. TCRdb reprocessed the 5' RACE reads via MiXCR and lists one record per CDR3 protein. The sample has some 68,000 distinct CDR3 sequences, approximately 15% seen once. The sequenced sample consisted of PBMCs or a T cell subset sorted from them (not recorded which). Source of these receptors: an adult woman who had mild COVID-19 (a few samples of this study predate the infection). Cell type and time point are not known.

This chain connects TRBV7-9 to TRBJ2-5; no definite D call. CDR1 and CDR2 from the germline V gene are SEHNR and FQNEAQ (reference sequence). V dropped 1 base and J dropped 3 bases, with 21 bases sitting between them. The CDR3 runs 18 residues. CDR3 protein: CASSLVGLGNPLKETQYF. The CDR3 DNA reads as TGTGCCAGCAGCTTAGTGGGCCTGGGGAACCCTTTAAAAGAGACCCAGTACTTC.

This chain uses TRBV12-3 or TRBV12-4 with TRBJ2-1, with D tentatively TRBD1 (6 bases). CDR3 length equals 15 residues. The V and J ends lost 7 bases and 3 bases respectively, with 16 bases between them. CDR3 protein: CASTPPGTYYNEQFF. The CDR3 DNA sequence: TGTGCCAGCACCCCCCCCGGGACATACTACAATGAGCAGTTCTTC.

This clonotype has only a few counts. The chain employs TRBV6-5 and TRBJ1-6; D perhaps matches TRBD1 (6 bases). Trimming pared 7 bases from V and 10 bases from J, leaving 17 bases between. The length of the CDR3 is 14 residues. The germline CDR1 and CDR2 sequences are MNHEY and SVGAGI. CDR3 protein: CASTPDREDSPLHF. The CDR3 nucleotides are TGTGCCAGCACCCCGGACAGAGAAGACTCACCCCTCCACTTT.

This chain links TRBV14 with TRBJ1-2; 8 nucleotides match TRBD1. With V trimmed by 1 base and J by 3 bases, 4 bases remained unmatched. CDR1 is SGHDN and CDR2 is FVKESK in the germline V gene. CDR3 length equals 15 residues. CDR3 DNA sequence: TGTGCCAGCAGCCAAGCGGGACAGGCCTACTATGGCTACACCTTC. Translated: CASSQAGQAYYGYTF.

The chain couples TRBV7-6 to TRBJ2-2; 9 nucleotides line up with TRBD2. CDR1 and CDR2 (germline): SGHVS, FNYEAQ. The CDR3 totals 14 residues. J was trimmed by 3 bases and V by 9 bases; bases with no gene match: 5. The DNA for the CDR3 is TGTGCCAGTTTAAGCGGGGGGTACACCGGGGAGCTGTTTTTT. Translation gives CASLSGGYTGELFF.

The CDR3 DNA is TGTGCCAGCAGCGTAGGGGGTGATACCTACGAGCAGTACTTC. Translated: CASSVGGDTYEQYF. The V call is TRBV9, the J call TRBJ2-7; D remains unclear. Trimming took 0 bases from V and 2 from J, leaving 9 bases between them. The CDR3 is 14 residues long. Germline-derived CDR1 and CDR2 are SGDLS and YYNGEE.

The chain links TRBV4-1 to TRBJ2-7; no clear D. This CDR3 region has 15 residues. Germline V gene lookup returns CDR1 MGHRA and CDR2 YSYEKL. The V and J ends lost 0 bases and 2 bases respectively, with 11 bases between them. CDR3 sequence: CASSQDPTAAYEQYF. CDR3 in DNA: TGCGCCAGCAGCCAAGATCCTACAGCAGCCTACGAGCAGTACTTC.

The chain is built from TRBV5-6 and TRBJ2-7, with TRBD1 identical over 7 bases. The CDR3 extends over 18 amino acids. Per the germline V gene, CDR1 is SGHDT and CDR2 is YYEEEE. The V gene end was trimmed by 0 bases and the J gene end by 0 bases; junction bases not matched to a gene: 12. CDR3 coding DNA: TGTGCCAGCAGCTTGGGGGACAGTACCCTGAGCGGCTCCTACGAGCAGTACTTC. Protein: CASSLGDSTLSGSYEQYF.

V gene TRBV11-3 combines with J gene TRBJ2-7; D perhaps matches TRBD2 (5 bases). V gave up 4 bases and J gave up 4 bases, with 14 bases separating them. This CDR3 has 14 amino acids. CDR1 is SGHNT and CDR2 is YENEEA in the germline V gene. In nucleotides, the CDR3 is TGTGCCAGCAGCTCTAGGACTTCGGTGTACGAGCAGTACTTC. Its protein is CASSSRTSVYEQYF.

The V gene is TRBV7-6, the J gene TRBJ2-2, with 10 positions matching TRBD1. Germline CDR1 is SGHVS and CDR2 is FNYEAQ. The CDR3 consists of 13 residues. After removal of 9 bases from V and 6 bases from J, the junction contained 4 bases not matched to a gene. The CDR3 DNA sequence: TGTGCCAGTGGACAGGGGGAGGCCGGGGAGCTGTTTTTT. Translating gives CASGQGEAGELFF.

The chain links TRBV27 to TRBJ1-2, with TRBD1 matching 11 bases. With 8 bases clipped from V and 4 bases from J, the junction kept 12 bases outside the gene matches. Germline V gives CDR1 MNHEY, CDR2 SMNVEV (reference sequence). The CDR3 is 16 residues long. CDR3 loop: CASSLAGTGGGYGYTF. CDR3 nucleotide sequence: TGTGCCAGCTCCCTGGCCGGGACAGGGGGAGGCTATGGCTACACCTTC.

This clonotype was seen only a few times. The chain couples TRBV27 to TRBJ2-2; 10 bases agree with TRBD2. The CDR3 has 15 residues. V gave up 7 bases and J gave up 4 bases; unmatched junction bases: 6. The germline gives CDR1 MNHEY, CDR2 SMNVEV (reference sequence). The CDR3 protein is CASTPGTSVTGELFF. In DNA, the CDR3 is TGTGCCAGCACACCCGGGACTAGCGTCACCGGGGAGCTGTTTTTT.

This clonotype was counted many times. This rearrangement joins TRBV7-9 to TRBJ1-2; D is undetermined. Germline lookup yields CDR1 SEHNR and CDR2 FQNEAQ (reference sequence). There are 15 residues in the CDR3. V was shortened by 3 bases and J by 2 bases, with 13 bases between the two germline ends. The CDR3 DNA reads TGTGCCAGCAGCTTCCCCTGGCAGCCCAACTATGGCTACACCTTC. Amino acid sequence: CASSFPWQPNYGYTF.

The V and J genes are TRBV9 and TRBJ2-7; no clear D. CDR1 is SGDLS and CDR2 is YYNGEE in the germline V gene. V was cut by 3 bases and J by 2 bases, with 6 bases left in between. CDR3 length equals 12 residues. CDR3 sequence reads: CASSAPPYEQYF. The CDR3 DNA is TGTGCCAGCAGCGCCCCCCCCTACGAGCAGTACTTC. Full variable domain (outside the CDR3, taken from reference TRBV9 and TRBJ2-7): DSGVTQTPKHLITATGQRVTLRCSPRSGDLSVYWYQQSLDQGLQFLIQYYNGEERAKGNILERFSAQQFPDLHSELNLSSLELGDSALYFCASSAPPYEQYFGPGTRLTVT.

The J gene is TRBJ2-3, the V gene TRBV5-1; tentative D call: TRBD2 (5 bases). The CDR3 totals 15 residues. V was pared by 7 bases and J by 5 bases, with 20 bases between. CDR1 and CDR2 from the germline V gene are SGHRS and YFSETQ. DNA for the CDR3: TGCGCCAGCCGGGAAGTTCCAGATCTAGGAGATACGCAGTATTTT. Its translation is CASREVPDLGDTQYF. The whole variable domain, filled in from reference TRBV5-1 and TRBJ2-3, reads KAGVTQTPRYLIKTRGQQVTLSCSPISGHRSVSWYQQTPGQGLQFLFEYFSETQRNKGNFPGRFSGRQFSNSRSEMNVSTLELGDSALYLCASREVPDLGDTQYFGPGTRLTVL.

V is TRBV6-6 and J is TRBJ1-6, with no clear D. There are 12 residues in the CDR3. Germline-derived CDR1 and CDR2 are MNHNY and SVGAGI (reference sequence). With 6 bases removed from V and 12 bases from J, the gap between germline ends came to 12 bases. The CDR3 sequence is CASSPREVPLHF. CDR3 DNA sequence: TGTGCCAGCAGCCCAAGGGAAGTACCCCTCCACTTT.

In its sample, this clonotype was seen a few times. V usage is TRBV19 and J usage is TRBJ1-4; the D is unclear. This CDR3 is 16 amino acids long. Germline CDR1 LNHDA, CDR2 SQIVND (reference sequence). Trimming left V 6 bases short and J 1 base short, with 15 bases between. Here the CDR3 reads CASRTQHEGTNEKLFF. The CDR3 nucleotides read TGTGCCAGTAGGACCCAACACGAGGGAACTAATGAAAAACTGTTTTTT.

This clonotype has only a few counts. The CDR3 is CASKGSGGAYADTQYF. The CDR3 bases are TGTGCCAGCAAGGGTAGCGGGGGGGCCTACGCAGATACGCAGTATTTT. This chain links TRBV6-6 with TRBJ2-3, with TRBD2 identical over 11 bases. CDR1 MNHNY and CDR2 SVGAGI come from the germline V gene (reference sequence). The CDR3 contains 16 residues. Trimming cost V 7 bases and J 4 bases; bases outside gene matches: 10.

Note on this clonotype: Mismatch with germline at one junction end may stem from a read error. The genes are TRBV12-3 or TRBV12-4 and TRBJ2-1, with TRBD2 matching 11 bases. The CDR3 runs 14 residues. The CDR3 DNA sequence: TGTGCCAGCAGTCTAGCGGGGACTAGCGGTGAGCAGTTCTTC. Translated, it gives CASSLAGTSGEQFF.

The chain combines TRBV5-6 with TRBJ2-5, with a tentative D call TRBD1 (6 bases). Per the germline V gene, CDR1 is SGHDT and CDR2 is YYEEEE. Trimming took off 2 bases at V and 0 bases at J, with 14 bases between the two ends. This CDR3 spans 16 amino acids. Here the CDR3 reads CASSFRGQTYQETQYF. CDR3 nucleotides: TGTGCCAGCAGCTTTCGAGGACAGACGTACCAAGAGACCCAGTACTTC.

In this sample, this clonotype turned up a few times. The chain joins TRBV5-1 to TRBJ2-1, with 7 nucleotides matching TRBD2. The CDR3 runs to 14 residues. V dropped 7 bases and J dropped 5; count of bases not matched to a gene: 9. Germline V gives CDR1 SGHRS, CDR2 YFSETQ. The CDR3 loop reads CASGGDWADNEQFF. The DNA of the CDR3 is TGCGCCAGCGGGGGGGACTGGGCGGACAATGAGCAGTTCTTC.